This T cell receptor (beta chain) derives from a study of identifying expanded T cells in peripheral blood. The CDR3 has 12 residues. V was cut by 10 bases and J by 7 bases, with 11 bases left in between. Germline CDR1 is ENHRY and CDR2 is SYGVKD. Clones were sequenced by immunoSEQ multiplex PCR, and TCRdb holds only the in-frame ones, with some missing. The table shows 70,000 or so clones, with roughly 90% occurring only once. Sample: blood. V gene TRBV10-3 combines with J gene TRBJ1-6; D not resolved. The clonotype originates from a person aged 18 to 70 in good health. CDR3 bases: TGTGCCACGGGATCCTTGAATTCACCCCTCCACTTT. Translated, it gives CATGSLNSPLHF.